This T cell receptor (beta chain) was found in a study of T cell responses to AZD1222 COVID-19 vaccine (dated by TCRdb to the early 2020s). Broadly, across the study: Because spike-specific TCR depth and breadth did not differ between the two schedules, AZD1222 recipients who got a second dose at roughly 4 weeks were pooled with those who got a second dose at roughly 12 weeks. TCR sequencing was performed for over 230 trial participants, of whom 200 to 210 were given two doses of AZD1222 and around 26 were given two doses of MenACWY control vaccine. Trial participants were enrolled by age into 18-55, 56-69 and 70-plus year subgroups, with around 150, 28 and 57 TCR-sequenced participants respectively.

Overall study outcomes, separate from this receptor: Only six AZD1222 recipients were SARS-CoV-2 seropositive at baseline, limiting conclusions about previously exposed vaccinees. In the small 56-69-year group, the increase in depth fell short of significance, most likely because of low power. Because no day 14 peak-response samples were available, repertoires were characterized only after the peak T cell response. Participants were mostly white British and included more females than males, and it was suggested by the authors that clonal diversity may have been underestimated. Reportedly, close to half of the unique spike-specific TCRs recognized epitopes lying outside the regions that are mutated in the B.1.351 and B.1.1.7 variants. The vaccine-associated CD4 TCRs covered the entire spike protein, and the dominant responses fell in regions 160-218 and 743-854. Spike-specific TCR breadth and depth rose significantly after two AZD1222 doses compared with day 0 and with MenACWY recipients.

The sample's time point label, in plain terms: baseline before first vaccination. Samples from vaccinated people were obtained from the UK trials COV001 and COV002, which included a single-blind randomized controlled phase 2/3 trial of AZD1222 (ChAdOx1 nCoV-19) in healthy adults. Trial participant PBMC samples were collected at day 0 and day 28 after the second dose for TCRbeta chain sequencing. As for this clone: Its target antigen remains unknown. The input lacks base qualities; no much larger clone sits a single base away.

The CDR3 regions of human TCRbeta chains were analyzed by immunosequencing. Turning to the authors' computational methods: TCRs in the repertoires were compared against a reference library of SARS-CoV-2-specific TCRs that had been generated with the MIRA antigen-specificity platform. Breadth meant the fraction of unique TCRs that were SARS-CoV-2-associated, whereas depth meant the fraction of total T cells that were SARS-CoV-2-associated. Using the MIRA data, each spike-specific TCR was mapped to the spike region that the TCR reacts to and placed in a CD4 or CD8 class. Log10-transformed breadth and depth values were compared by one-way ANOVA with Sidak's multiple comparisons tests. TCRdb's version of the immuneACCESS table is confined to in-frame rearrangements and falls short of the full clone set. An unresolved V gene accounts for under half of the shortfall where checked; the remainder is of unknown origin. Clone size and the V and J calls come from that table; the DNA yielded D and trimming. The sample yields about 190,000 clones; roughly 92% were counted once. The ten largest clones take up over 1% of the sample.

Reading from cysteine to phenylalanine, the CDR3 counts 15 amino acids. Only the CDR3 portion is preserved as DNA: 45 bases, with reading frame beginning at the first base. The junction shows trimming of 4 bases on V and 5 bases on J, and the gene matches do not reach 9 bases of it. The CDR1 and CDR2 encoded by the germline V gene are SGHRS and YFSETQ. The material was peripheral blood, obtained on day 0 of AZD1222 vaccination. This receptor was identified in an adult in good health. The chain is encoded by TRBV5-1 joined to TRBJ1-1, with 9 central nucleotides matching TRBD1. DNA sequence: TGCGCCAGCAGCGTACAGGGGGCAGCGTTAACTGAAGCTTTCTTT. This yields the protein CASSVQGAALTEAFF.